A selection of T cell receptor beta chains follows, all from one sample in a study of regulatory T cells in long-lasting Graves disease. TCRdb independently ran MiXCR on the multiplex PCR reads; one entry per CDR3 protein. Found here are about 360,000 distinct CDR3 sequences, 15% to 20% of them singletons; the top ten hold over 20%. The sample was also linked to a second study, of T cells in Graves' hyperthyroidism and ophthalmopathy.

The sample in question was peripheral blood mononuclear cells (PBMCs), obtained at new diagnosis, from a patient treated with antithyroid drugs. The receptors were sampled from a woman aged 18-29 years with Graves disease. Each CDR3 is given with its conserved first and last residue. D genes are given only for firm matches. Where a row states a size, it is once, few, many or the class of an expanded clone; other rows omit it.

V gene	clone size	D gene	J gene	CDR3 DNA	CDR3 protein
TRBV28	many	TRBD1	TRBJ2-1	TGTGCCAGCAGTCGTCCCGGGACAGGGGGAAGGGCGCCCTACAATGAGCAGTTCTTC	CASSRPGTGGRAPYNEQFF
TRBV2	many	.	TRBJ2-7	TGTGCCAGCAGTGAACAGTCGAACAGCGAGCAGTACTTC	CASSEQSNSEQYF
TRBV6-1	few	TRBD2	TRBJ2-3	TGTGCCCTCGGGGAGCGGGGGGGCCCCACAGATACGCAGTATTTT	CALGERGGPTDTQYF
TRBV6-1	.	.	TRBJ1-2	TGTGCCAGCAGGGTGGCAGCTAGATATGGCTACACCTTC	CASRVAARYGYTF
TRBV28	many	TRBD1	TRBJ1-5	TGTGCCAGCATTCCGGGACAGGGGTACCAGCCCCAGCATTTT	CASIPGQGYQPQHF
TRBV20-1	many	.	TRBJ2-7	TGCAGTGCTAGAGATCAGGCAGGCCCTGCCTACGAGCAGTACTTC	CSARDQAGPAYEQYF
TRBV3-1	many	.	TRBJ2-7	TGTGCCAGCAGCGCGGGGAGGTCCTCCTACGAGCAGTACTTC	CASSAGRSSYEQYF
TRBV6-4	many	.	TRBJ2-2	TGTGCCAGCAGTGACTCGATGGACAACACCGGGGAGCTGTTTTTT	CASSDSMDNTGELFF
TRBV27	many	.	TRBJ2-2	TGTGCCAGCAGTCTCCTCCCGCTACGAACCGGGGAGCTGTTTTTT	CASSLLPLRTGELFF
TRBV24-1	many	.	TRBJ1-3	TGTGCCACCAGTGAAGCAGGGCCTGGAAACACCATATATTTT	CATSEAGPGNTIYF
TRBV3-1	.	TRBD1	TRBJ1-2	TGTGCCAGCAGCCAAGTGGCACAGGGGAACTATGGCTACACCTTC	CASSQVAQGNYGYTF
TRBV12-3/TRBV12-4	many	TRBD1	TRBJ1-2	TGTGCCAGCAGTCCCGGACAGGGGGCGTATGGCTACACCTTC	CASSPGQGAYGYTF
TRBV20-1	.	.	TRBJ2-7	TGCAGTGCTAGAGAGGGGGGGCGCGGCTACGAGCAGTACTTC	CSAREGGRGYEQYF
TRBV11-2	many	TRBD1	TRBJ1-1	TGTGCCAGCAGCCCCCGGACAGGTGACACTGAAGCTTTCTTT	CASSPRTGDTEAFF
TRBV2	.	TRBD1	TRBJ1-2	TGTGCCAGCAGGGAACAGGGGGGCAGCTATGGCTACACCTTC	CASREQGGSYGYTF
TRBV28	many	.	TRBJ1-1	TGTGCCAGCAGTCCTCCCGCGCAGGCAGCTTTCTTT	CASSPPAQAAFF
TRBV6-2/TRBV6-3	many	.	TRBJ1-1	TGTGCCAGCAGAAAAATGGGGGCAGGTTCCGAGGACACTGAAGCTTTCTTT	CASRKMGAGSEDTEAFF
TRBV27	few	TRBD2	TRBJ2-1	TGTGCCAGCAGTAGGCAGCGGGGGGGCCGAAATGAGCAGTTCTTC	CASSRQRGGRNEQFF
TRBV5-1	many	.	TRBJ1-5	TGCGCCAGCAGCCCAGGCGACCGGGACAGCAATCAGCCCCAGCATTTT	CASSPGDRDSNQPQHF
TRBV29-1	few	.	TRBJ1-2	TGCAGCGTTGAATCGGGGGGCCGCCTTGATGGCTACACCTTC	CSVESGGRLDGYTF
TRBV5-1	many	.	TRBJ1-1	TGCGCCAGCAGCTTGACCACAGGGAACACTGAAGCTTTCTTT	CASSLTTGNTEAFF
TRBV3-1	.	.	TRBJ1-5	TGTGCCAGCAGCCAAGATGCCCTCCAGCCCCAGCATTTT	CASSQDALQPQHF
TRBV7-2	many	.	TRBJ2-7	TGTGCCAGCAGCTTAGAACCCCACAGCTCCTACGAGCAGTACTTC	CASSLEPHSSYEQYF
TRBV20-1	few	.	TRBJ1-1	TGCAGTGTACGGAACAGGATCCTGAACACTGAAGCTTTCTTT	CSVRNRILNTEAFF
TRBV11-2	.	TRBD1	TRBJ1-3	TGTGCCAGCAGGCTGGGACAGGCCTCTGGAAACACCATATATTTT	CASRLGQASGNTIYF
TRBV19	few	TRBD2	TRBJ2-5	TGTGCCAGTAGTATTAGTCCTAGCGGGGGTGGAGAGACCCAGTACTTC	CASSISPSGGGETQYF
TRBV7-9	.	.	TRBJ1-6	TGTGCCAGCAGCCTTAGCATGGAGAATTCACCCCTCCACTTT	CASSLSMENSPLHF
TRBV6-1	.	TRBD1	TRBJ1-2	TGTGCCAGCAGTGGGCAAACTGACAGGGGGCTGAATGGCTACACCTTC	CASSGQTDRGLNGYTF